Sequencing of this T cell receptor (beta chain) was carried out in a study of cytomegalovirus exposure and HLA in healthy donors (TCRdb year 2017). At the level of the whole study: An earlier analysis of some 600 of the donors reported 276 Gb of sequence data and some 110 million unique TCR beta sequences obtained from around 190 million T cells. A later analysis re-examined previously published TCR beta repertoires from about 700 donors and added high-resolution HLA genotyping to investigate patterns of TCR occurrence. Of the approximately 400 genotyped donors, around 81% fell in the genetic ancestry cluster associated with self-reported Caucasian donors. About 300 gigabases of sequencing data and 70 million to 85 million unique TCR sequences were included in an early release covering over 600 HLA-typed donors. Rather than using new phenotypic data, the later analysis identified candidate immune exposures from TCR beta sequences and from how often those sequences occurred across donors. HLA typing covered class I and class II loci at four-digit resolution. The study was designed to test whether signatures of past pathogen exposure could be identified by cataloging public T cell receptors. A later genetic analysis used genome-wide SNP genotypes for about 55% of the 666 donors, treating that subset as a discovery cohort. The T cell repertoires of 700 or so subjects were profiled by immunosequencing and related to cytomegalovirus serostatus. To decide whether each TCR beta V gene segment behaved as functional or pseudogenic, an earlier analysis of 587 of the donors relied on high-throughput TCR beta sequencing. Typing coverage differed by locus: A, B, C, DRB1 and DQB1 were typed in about 620-630 donors, DQA1 in 522, DPA1 in 600 to 610, and DPB1 in about 450. Donor age, sex, ethnicity and CMV serostatus were compiled together with the repertoire data. Because of strong linkage in the cohort, roughly 5 DR-DQ haplotypes were treated as single units for association and clustering. Among some 400 genotyped donors of the cohort, an average of roughly 230,000 unique TCR beta nucleotide sequences was sequenced per donor, of which about 18% were non-productive. The study combined high-throughput TCR immunosequencing, statistical association of individual TCRs with disease status, and machine learning to predict cytomegalovirus infection status. All discovery cohort repertoires had been generated on a single sequencing platform. In addition to the first cohort of several hundred subjects, a separate validation cohort of approximately 110 different subjects was used. Results the study describes overall, beyond this receptor: Only TCR beta chains were sequenced in this cohort, and the absence of alpha or paired-chain data limited detectable features. CMV serostatus was the only immune exposure information available for the cohort. In a later analysis, several top co-occurrence clusters were reported to appear linked to parvovirus B19, influenza, CMV and Epstein-Barr virus. The earlier analysis of some 560 of the donors excluded fewer than 20 rarely observed V segments, including chromosome 9 orphons, because counts were too low. According to a later analysis, TCR association rates differed among HLA loci, with DRB1 alleles showing the most associated TCRs and HLA-C alleles showing the fewest. While some public TCRs were present in many individuals, most TCR sequences turned up only very rarely across donors. In an earlier analysis of roughly 560 of the donors, most TCR beta V segments were observed in productive rearrangements about 90% or about 30% of the time, broadly matching IMGT annotations. In a later analysis, HLA-associated TCR beta chains showed more clonal expansion and lower generation probabilities than non-associated chains that were equally common. Because the 87-base-pair reads could not distinguish some IMGT-functional V segments, including TRBV6-2 and TRBV6-3, those segments were excluded. An association between a missense DCLRE1C variant and V-gene and J-gene trimming of TCR beta chains was found in a later genetic analysis and replicated in an independent cohort. Because some donors lacked HLA typing at each locus, the association tests relied only on the typed subset. A later analysis found that most CMV-associated TCR beta chains appeared HLA-restricted, with HLA associations seemingly driven largely by CMV exposure. A cluster of highly shared sequence variants was judged likely to represent a technical artifact of the sequencing pipeline. Compared with the approximately 670-donor mean, donors in an Asian-associated ancestry cluster had fewer N-insertions in productive TCRs, according to a later genetic analysis. Specific HLA alleles were associated with roughly 16,000 TCR beta sequences at a false discovery rate of 0.05 in a later analysis. Roughly uniform sequencing depth across donors was assumed in presence/absence analyses, although this assumption may not hold. A few of the identified cytomegalovirus-associated TCR beta chains were confirmed in vitro to be specific for cytomegalovirus antigens. A further reported finding was that TCR beta sequences accurately predicted the HLA-A and HLA-B alleles for most subjects in the first cohort. Linkage disequilibrium might explain the correlated functional status among segregating V segments, but an unknown experimental factor could not be excluded. In the study, about 150 TCR beta chains were listed as associated with cytomegalovirus. Assigning TCR associations to individual alleles was difficult when HLA alleles, especially DR and DQ, strongly co-occurred. The authors suggested that the approach could potentially be generalized to other disease states and immunological phenotypes. The classifier was reported to diagnose cytomegalovirus status with high specificity and sensitivity in both the original and validation cohorts.

For CDR1 and CDR2, the germline V gene (reference sequence) lists LNHNV and YYDKDF. Spanning cysteine to phenylalanine, the CDR3 consists of 14 amino acids. CDR3 DNA is the only sequence kept; it has 42 bases, read in frame from the first base. V trim: 5 bases; J trim: 2 bases; unmatched bases: 6. As regards this clone: Its antigen is not yet known. Nothing much larger sits one base from this clone, and base qualities are not available.

Library preparation employed the immunoSEQ multiplex PCR assay. For the multiplex PCR, a mixture combining 60 forward primers for TCR Vbeta segments and 13 reverse primers for TCR Jbeta segments was used. The CDR3 region of rearranged TCR beta genes was amplified from genomic DNA by a multiplex PCR assay. On the Illumina HiSeq System, the amplified TCR beta libraries were sequenced as 87-base-pair reads. The published analysis was carried out like this. A later analysis counted 65 million to 90 million unique TCR beta chains across the 690 or so repertoires, and around 9.9 million of these chains were shared by at least two donors. A nearest-neighbor algorithm error-corrected the raw reads and collapsed the reads into unique sequences, merging closely related sequences to remove PCR and sequencing errors. CDR3 sequences were aligned to IMGT reference sequences to assign V, D and J gene segments. Each retained sequence needed at least a six-nucleotide match to both a V gene segment and a J gene segment. A rearrangement was called productive if the CDR3 had no stop codons and remained in frame with V and J, and every other rearrangement was called non-productive. Following IMGT convention, CDR3 was defined as the stretch from the second conserved V-encoded cysteine to the conserved J-encoded phenylalanine. The earlier analysis of fewer than 750 of the donors excluded sequences that lacked an unambiguous match to a single V gene segment. In an earlier analysis of 587 of the donors, V segments were called functional above 56.7% productive rearrangements and were called segregating when the between-donor standard deviation exceeded 5%. A statistical classification framework was built to diagnose cytomegalovirus status from the catalog of TCR beta chain sequences. A later analysis assigned V and J genes by comparing TCR nucleotide sequences with IMGT/GENE-DB human TR gene sequences. The TCRdist pipeline was used in a later analysis to assign CDR3 sequences and most-parsimonious VDJ recombination scenarios. In a later analysis, every TCR beta chain was defined by the combination of its CDR3 amino acid sequence and its V-gene family, and reads without a unique V-gene family were dropped. To address suspected cross-contamination and a sequencing artifact, a later analysis removed 450 to 700 highly shared, low-generation-probability nucleotide sequences. A later analysis calculated a clonal expansion index for each public chain from normalized within-repertoire ranks of inferred template counts. Generation probabilities in a later analysis came from a VDJ recombination model fitted to out-of-frame rearrangements, and those results were checked against IGoR. Hypergeometric tests were used in a later analysis to score TCR-TCR, TCR-HLA and TCR-CMV co-occurrence, with a repertoire-size bias correction applied to the TCR pairs. To estimate false discovery rates, a later analysis permuted the HLA or CMV assignments 20 times. In a later analysis, co-occurring TCRs were grouped using DBSCAN, and TCRdist sequence similarity was added for clustering within HLA-allele-positive subsets. Repertoires with fewer than 30,000 or more than 120,000 public chains were left out of co-occurrence clustering, as were about 5 repertoires with anomalous nucleotide sharing. Imported from immuneACCESS, the table was reduced by TCRdb to in-frame sequences with V and J called. These copies leave out some clones; in studies compared against another copy, an unresolved V gene accounts for under half, and the cause of the remainder is not known. D and trimming come from the DNA, and the V and J calls and clone size come from that table. The sample table lists 100,000 to 150,000 clones, around 70% of them with a count of one. The biggest ten clones account for over 5% of the sample.

In total, roughly 670 healthy bone marrow donors made up the cohort. At the time of sampling, all cohort members were nominally healthy, though unrecorded immune exposures were likely present. The donor tested CMV seropositive and was one of the 289 seropositive cohort members. Each donor provided a peripheral blood sample, and peripheral blood mononuclear cells were used for TCR beta sequencing. Genomic DNA extraction from the blood cell samples was performed with the Qiagen DNeasy Blood Extraction Kit. This TCR was sampled from a man aged 40-50 years in good health and CMV-seropositive. The source material was PBMCs. The receptor chain draws on TRBV15 and TRBJ2-7; 7 of the junction bases match TRBD1. CDR3 region: CATSLRTGAYEQYF. The nucleotide sequence is given as TGTGCCACCAGCCTCCGGACAGGAGCCTACGAGCAGTACTTC.